This TCR beta chain is drawn from a study of spatial heterogeneity in lung cancer. Study details: Each time, sequencing found more beta-chain sequences than alpha-chain sequences.

Documented time point: sample taken at primary tumor resection. This clonotype ranks as medium-sized (0.01 to 0.1%). This CDR3 has 15 amino acids. The ends were cut back, 2 bases at V and 1 base at J, with 9 bases in the middle. Germline V CDR1 and CDR2: DFQATT, SNEGSKA (reference sequence). TCR cDNA molecules each had a unique molecular identifier. MiXCR, applied by TCRdb to the 5' RACE reads, yields one record per CDR3 protein. The table shows approximately 24,000 distinct CDR3 sequences, with around 4.7% occurring only once. The source material was PBMCs, sampled at surgery. The rearrangement joins TRBV20-1 to TRBJ1-6; no clear D gene. The sequence came from a male donor with early-stage non-small cell lung cancer. In DNA, the CDR3 is TGCAGTGCTAGACCCCAGGTGTCCTATAATTCACCCCTCCACTTT. Protein sequence: CSARPQVSYNSPLHF.